These 24 T cell receptor beta chains share one sample of origin, sequenced in a study of T-cell memory formation after mild COVID-19. TCRdb fed the 5' RACE reads into MiXCR, producing one record per CDR3 protein. The sample carries about 560,000 distinct CDR3 sequences, approximately 21% recorded once. Input material: PBMCs or a T cell subset sorted from them (not recorded which). The receptors derive from an adult woman who had mild COVID-19 (a few samples of this study predate the infection). Cell type and time point are not known.

This clonotype was detected only a few times. The chain combines TRBV4-1 with TRBJ1-1; D not certain. V was cut by 5 bases and J by 1 base, with 11 bases left in between. Germline assignment: CDR1 MGHRA and CDR2 YSYEKL. CDR3 length equals 14 residues. CDR3 amino acids: CASSTRRGNTEAFF. CDR3 bases: TGCGCCAGCAGCACTCGACGGGGGAACACTGAAGCTTTCTTT.

This clonotype occurred a few times. V gene TRBV12-3 or TRBV12-4 combines with J gene TRBJ2-2, with 9 bases fitting TRBD2. The CDR3 totals 19 residues. V dropped 4 bases and J dropped 1; count of bases not matched to a gene: 13. Written as DNA, the CDR3 is TGTGCCAGCAGTTCATCGCAAACCTTTAGCGGGAGGAACACCGGGGAGCTGTTTTTT. Translating it yields CASSSSQTFSGRNTGELFF.

In its sample, this clonotype was seen a few times. The chain couples TRBV7-2 to TRBJ1-1; weak D call: TRBD1 (5 bases). CDR1 and CDR2 from the germline V gene are SGHTA and FQGNSA. The CDR3 has 14 amino acids. Deletions cut 0 bases from V and 3 bases from J, with 8 bases between. The CDR3 DNA sequence: TGTGCCAGCAGCTTAGCCGGGGGTTACACTGAAGCTTTCTTT. Translating gives CASSLAGGYTEAFF.

This clonotype was seen ten or more times. The chain couples TRBV24-1 to TRBJ2-7; unclear D gene. Trimming pared 2 bases from V and 3 bases from J, leaving 10 bases between. The CDR3 runs 14 residues. The germline V gene encodes CDR1 KGHDR and CDR2 SFDVKD. CDR3 coding DNA: TGTGCCACCAGTGATTCCGGAAGGAGCTACGAGCAGTACTTC. Amino acid sequence: CATSDSGRSYEQYF.

This chain links TRBV4-1 with TRBJ2-1; no definite D call. V shed 1 base and J shed 9 bases, with 7 bases lying between them. The CDR3 sequence is 12 residues long. CDR1 and CDR2 from the germline V gene are MGHRA and YSYEKL. CDR3 sequence reads: CASSQAAGEQFF. The CDR3 coding sequence is TGCGCCAGCAGCCAAGCGGCTGGTGAGCAGTTCTTC.

The chain uses TRBV18 and TRBJ2-1; D unclear. Trimming shortened V by 4 bases and J by 7 bases, and 14 bases separated the two germline ends. The germline V gene encodes CDR1 KGHSH and CDR2 LQKENI. This CDR3 is built from 14 residues. The CDR3 spells CASSLNRAMNEQFF. The CDR3 nucleotides read TGTGCCAGCTCACTTAACCGGGCGATGAATGAGCAGTTCTTC.

The J gene is TRBJ2-3, the V gene TRBV9; D is undetermined. V was clipped by 0 bases and J by 0 bases, with 8 bases between them. Germline values: CDR1 SGDLS, CDR2 YYNGEE. The CDR3 length is 15 residues. In nucleotides, the CDR3 is TGTGCCAGCAGCGTAGAAAGCCTGAGCACAGATACGCAGTATTTT. It encodes CASSVESLSTDTQYF.

The chain recombines TRBV7-8 with TRBJ2-7; D gene ambiguous. The V end was cut by 4 bases, the J end by 4 bases, with 14 bases between. The V gene's germline CDR1 is SGHVS and CDR2 FQNEAQ. This CDR3 is built from 14 residues. The chain's CDR3 is CASSSTAIVYEQYF. In DNA, the CDR3 is TGTGCCAGCAGCTCTACCGCTATAGTGTACGAGCAGTACTTC. Full variable domain (rest looked up from reference TRBV7-8 and TRBJ2-7): GAGVSQSPRYKVAKRGQDVALRCDPISGHVSLFWYQQALGQGPEFLTYFQNEAQLDKSGLPSDRFFAERPEGSVSTLKIQRTQQEDSAVYLCASSSTAIVYEQYFGPGTRLTVT.

This clonotype was observed a handful of times. J is TRBJ2-7 and V is TRBV5-1; TRBD1 matches at 11 bases. The germline CDR1 and CDR2 sequences are SGHRS and YFSETQ. V shed 5 bases, J shed 7 bases, and the junction held 8 bases outside the gene matches. The CDR3 spans 14 residues. This CDR3 is CASSQGQGDKEQYF. The CDR3 DNA follows: TGCGCCAGCAGTCAGGGACAGGGGGATAAGGAGCAGTACTTC. Supplemented by reference TRBV5-1 and TRBJ2-7, the full variable domain reads KAGVTQTPRYLIKTRGQQVTLSCSPISGHRSVSWYQQTPGQGLQFLFEYFSETQRNKGNFPGRFSGRQFSNSRSEMNVSTLELGDSALYLCASSQGQGDKEQYFGPGTRLTVT.

The J gene is TRBJ1-2, the V gene TRBV5-1, with D tentatively TRBD1 (5 bases). The V and J ends lost 9 bases and 0 bases respectively, with 12 bases between them. CDR3 size: 13 residues. The germline V gene has CDR1 SGHRS and CDR2 YFSETQ. The CDR3 sequence: CAIYPGPNYGYTF. The CDR3 region has the DNA TGCGCCATCTACCCAGGGCCTAACTATGGCTACACCTTC.

J is TRBJ2-5 and V is TRBV20-1; 15 bases agree with TRBD2. CDR1 is DFQATT, CDR2 SNEGSKA, per germline (reference sequence). This CDR3 has 18 residues. Losses at the gene ends were 2 bases for V and 5 bases for J; bases not matched to a gene: 12. CDR3: CSARLPGLAGGPEETQYF. The CDR3 region has the DNA TGCAGTGCTAGACTTCCCGGACTAGCGGGGGGGCCGGAGGAGACCCAGTACTTC.

The chain combines TRBV19 with TRBJ2-3; D perhaps matches TRBD2 (6 bases). Trimming stripped 1 base from V and 2 bases from J, with 13 bases between. The CDR3 is 16 amino acids. Germline-derived CDR1 and CDR2 are LNHDA and SQIVND (reference sequence). The CDR3 nucleotides read TGTGCCAGTAGTATAGCTCTCGGACTATCCACAGATACGCAGTATTTT. Translated, it gives CASSIALGLSTDTQYF.

The sample holds a few counts of this clonotype. This chain links TRBV29-1 with TRBJ2-7; D might be TRBD1 (6 bases). CDR3 length: 12 residues. V was shortened by 4 bases and J by 3 bases, with 10 bases between the two germline ends. CDR1 and CDR2 from the germline V gene are SQVTM and ANQGSEA. CDR3 DNA: TGCAGCGTTGGAGGACAGCTCTACGAGCAGTACTTC. It is translated as CSVGGQLYEQYF.

The chain combines TRBV20-1 with TRBJ2-3, with D tentatively TRBD2 (6 bases). V was shortened by 3 bases and J by 1 base, with 11 bases between the two germline ends. CDR1 and CDR2 from the germline V gene are DFQATT and SNEGSKA (reference sequence). This CDR3 contains 14 residues. The CDR3 DNA reads TGCAGTGCTAGCGTAGCGGCCCGCACAGATACGCAGTATTTT. Protein sequence: CSASVAARTDTQYF.

The chain has TRBV29-1 and TRBJ2-7, with 7 bases fitting TRBD1. J lost 6 bases, V lost 2 bases, and 7 bases had no gene match. Germline V gene lookup returns CDR1 SQVTM and CDR2 ANQGSEA. This CDR3 is 13 amino acids long. In DNA, the CDR3 is TGCAGCGTTGAATGGGACAGAGGTTCCGAGCAGTACTTC. Its protein is CSVEWDRGSEQYF.

This clonotype was recorded a few times. This sequence joins TRBV12-3 or TRBV12-4 and TRBJ2-4, with D hard to call. With 7 bases removed from V and 8 bases from J, the gap between germline ends came to 12 bases. CDR3 size: 12 residues. CDR3 nucleotides: TGTGCCAGCACCCTAAGCCCAGACATTCAGTACTTC. Translating it yields CASTLSPDIQYF.

This clonotype was counted a few times. The chain couples TRBV6-6 to TRBJ1-1; D is perhaps TRBD1 (6 bases). The CDR3 contains 20 residues. V shed 2 bases and J shed 1 base, with 26 bases lying between them. Looked up from germline, CDR1 is MNHNY and CDR2 is SVGAGI (reference sequence). This CDR3 reads CASSYRGSARQDSGNTEAFF. The CDR3 nucleotides read TGTGCCAGCAGTTACAGAGGGTCGGCGAGACAGGATAGCGGGAACACTGAAGCTTTCTTT.

This clonotype was recorded only once. Here the CDR3 DNA reads TGCAGCGTTGAAGCTCAAACCGGGGAGCTGTTTTTT. Translating gives CSVEAQTGELFF. The chain is built from TRBV29-1 and TRBJ2-2, with D uncertain. Trimming took 1 base from V and 5 from J, leaving 5 bases between them. Germline values: CDR1 SQVTM, CDR2 ANQGSEA. CDR3 length: 12 residues.

The chain employs TRBV4-3 and TRBJ1-3; no definite D call. Germline loops: CDR1 LGHNA, CDR2 YSLEER. Trimming took off 3 bases at V and 9 bases at J, with 18 bases between the two ends. The CDR3 runs to 15 residues. The CDR3 loop reads CASSQLEGGVSTIYF. Written as DNA, the CDR3 is TGCGCCAGCAGCCAGTTGGAGGGAGGTGTCAGCACCATATATTTT.

In its sample, this clonotype was seen a few times. CDR3 in amino acids: CASSFSVQSSEQFF. The DNA for the CDR3 is TGCGCCAGCAGCTTCTCAGTTCAGAGCAGTGAGCAGTTCTTC. The J gene is TRBJ2-1, the V gene TRBV5-1; D gene uncertain. The V end lost 2 bases, the J end lost 9 bases, and 15 bases lay between the germline ends. Germline V gene lookup returns CDR1 SGHRS and CDR2 YFSETQ. The CDR3 has 14 residues.

J is TRBJ2-1 and V is TRBV18; TRBD2 matches at 8 bases. The CDR3 runs to 16 residues. Germline V gene data show CDR1 as KGHSH and CDR2 as LQKENI. With V trimmed by 6 bases and J by 3 bases, 10 bases remained unmatched. CDR3 amino acids: CASSSRTSRDYNEQFF. The DNA for the CDR3 is TGTGCCAGCTCCTCACGGACTAGCCGCGACTACAATGAGCAGTTCTTC.

This clonotype was seen more than once but under ten times. CDR3 coding DNA: TGCGCCAGCAGCTTGGAGGGACAGGGCTGGGTGAACACTGAAGCTTTCTTT. Translating it yields CASSLEGQGWVNTEAFF. The genes are TRBV5-1 and TRBJ1-1; TRBD1 aligns across 9 bases. The V segment lost 0 bases and the J segment 0 bases; nucleotides outside the gene matches: 6. The CDR3 totals 17 residues. CDR1 and CDR2 from the germline V gene are SGHRS and YFSETQ. The entire variable domain, with the rest obtained from reference TRBV5-1 and TRBJ1-1, is as follows: KAGVTQTPRYLIKTRGQQVTLSCSPISGHRSVSWYQQTPGQGLQFLFEYFSETQRNKGNFPGRFSGRQFSNSRSEMNVSTLELGDSALYLCASSLEGQGWVNTEAFFGQGTRLTVV.

The rearrangement uses TRBV29-1 and TRBJ1-1; a possible D gene is TRBD1 (5 bases). Germline CDR1 SQVTM, CDR2 ANQGSEA. V was clipped by 0 bases and J by 1 base, with 6 bases between them. There are 13 residues in the CDR3. The CDR3 nucleotides are TGCAGCGTTGAAGATGGGGGGAACACTGAAGCTTTCTTT. Translation gives CSVEDGGNTEAFF.

This clonotype has a handful of counts. The rearrangement joins TRBV7-2 to TRBJ1-2, with 11 bases fitting TRBD1. Trimming at V came to 6 bases and at J to 3 bases, leaving 3 bases not matched to a gene. Germline CDR1 and CDR2: SGHTA and FQGNSA. The CDR3 is 14 residues long. CDR3: CASSRTGGDYGYTF. The CDR3 coding sequence is TGTGCCAGCAGTAGGACAGGGGGCGACTATGGCTACACCTTC.